The TCR beta chain described here comes from a study of shared clonotypes between healthy human individuals. The protocol was immunoSEQ multiplex PCR, while the TCRdb copy is restricted to in-frame clones and leaves out a portion. The sample shows about 2,500,000 clones, around nine tenths of them seen only once. The table lists this clone with a count of one. CDR1 is SGHRS, CDR2 YFSETQ, per germline. V was shortened by 5 bases and J by 1 base, with 13 bases between the two germline ends. This CDR3 contains 14 residues. The clonotype originates from a man younger than 35 in good health. The sample comprised naive CD4+ T cells sorted from blood. As to subset: CD45RA+ positively selected. V is TRBV5-1 and J is TRBJ2-7; D unclear. CDR3 residues: CASSVGRRSYEQYF. CDR3 coding DNA: TGCGCCAGCAGTGTGGGCCGTCGATCCTACGAGCAGTACTTC.